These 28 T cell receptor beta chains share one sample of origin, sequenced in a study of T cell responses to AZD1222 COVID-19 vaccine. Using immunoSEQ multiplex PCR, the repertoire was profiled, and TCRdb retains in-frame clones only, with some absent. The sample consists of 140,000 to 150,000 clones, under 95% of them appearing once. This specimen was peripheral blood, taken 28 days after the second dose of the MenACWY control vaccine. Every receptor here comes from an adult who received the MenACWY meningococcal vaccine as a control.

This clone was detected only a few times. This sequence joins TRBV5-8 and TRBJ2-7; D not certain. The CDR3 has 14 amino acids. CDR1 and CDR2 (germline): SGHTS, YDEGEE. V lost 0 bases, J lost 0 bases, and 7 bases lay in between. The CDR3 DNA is TGTGCCAGCAGCTTGGATGGATACTCCTACGAGCAGTACTTC. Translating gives CASSLDGYSYEQYF. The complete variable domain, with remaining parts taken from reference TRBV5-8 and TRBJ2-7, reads EAGVTQSPTHLIKTRGQQATLRCSPISGHTSVYWYQQALGLGLQFLLWYDEGEERNRGNFPPRFSGRQFPNYSSELNVNALELEDSALYLCASSLDGYSYEQYFGPGTRLTVT.

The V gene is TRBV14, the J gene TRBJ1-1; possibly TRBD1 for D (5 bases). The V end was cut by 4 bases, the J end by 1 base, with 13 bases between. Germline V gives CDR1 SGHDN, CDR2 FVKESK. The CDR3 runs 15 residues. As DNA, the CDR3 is TGTGCCAGCAGCCGACCAGGGATCCGGAACACTGAAGCTTTCTTT. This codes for CASSRPGIRNTEAFF. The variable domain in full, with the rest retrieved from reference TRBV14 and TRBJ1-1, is EAGVTQFPSHSVIEKGQTVTLRCDPISGHDNLYWYRRVMGKEIKFLLHFVKESKQDESGMPNNRFLAERTGGTYSTLKVQPAELEDSGVYFCASSRPGIRNTEAFFGQGTRLTVV.

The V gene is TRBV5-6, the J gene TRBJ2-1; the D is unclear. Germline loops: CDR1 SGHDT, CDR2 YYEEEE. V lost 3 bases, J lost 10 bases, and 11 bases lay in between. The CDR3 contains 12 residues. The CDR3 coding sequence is TGTGCCAGCAGCTACCTCCCCCACGAGCAGTTCTTC. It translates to CASSYLPHEQFF.

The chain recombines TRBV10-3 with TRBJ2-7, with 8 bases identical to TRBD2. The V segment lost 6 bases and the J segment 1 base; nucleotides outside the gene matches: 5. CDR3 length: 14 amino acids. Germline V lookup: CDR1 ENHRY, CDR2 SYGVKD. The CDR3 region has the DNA TGTGCCATCAGCCCGGGGGGGGGTTCCTACGAGCAGTACTTC. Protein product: CAISPGGGSYEQYF.

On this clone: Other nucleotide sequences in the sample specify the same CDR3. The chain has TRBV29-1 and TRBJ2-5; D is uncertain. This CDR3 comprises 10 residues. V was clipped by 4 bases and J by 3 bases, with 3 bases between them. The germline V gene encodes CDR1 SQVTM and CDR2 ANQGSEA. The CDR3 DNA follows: TGCAGCGTTGGGGAAGAGACCCAGTACTTC. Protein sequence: CSVGEETQYF. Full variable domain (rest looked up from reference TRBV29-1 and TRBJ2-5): SAVISQKPSRDICQRGTSLTIQCQVDSQVTMMFWYRQQPGQSLTLIATANQGSEATYESGFVIDKFPISRPNLTFSTLTVSNMSPEDSSIYLCSVGEETQYFGPGTRLLVL.

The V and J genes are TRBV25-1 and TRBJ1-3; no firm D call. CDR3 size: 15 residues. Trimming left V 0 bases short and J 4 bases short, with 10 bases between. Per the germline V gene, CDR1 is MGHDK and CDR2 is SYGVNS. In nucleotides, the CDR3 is TGTGCCAGCAGTGAATATGTCGGATTGGGAAACACCATATATTTT. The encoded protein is CASSEYVGLGNTIYF.

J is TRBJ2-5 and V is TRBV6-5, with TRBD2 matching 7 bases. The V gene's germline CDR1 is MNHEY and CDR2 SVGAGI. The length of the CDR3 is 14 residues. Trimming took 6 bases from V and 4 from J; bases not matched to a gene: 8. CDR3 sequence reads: CASSQGRGRETQYF. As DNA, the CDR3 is TGTGCCAGCAGCCAAGGGAGGGGTCGAGAGACCCAGTACTTC.

CDR3 protein: CASSHGDSGLYGYTF. In DNA, the CDR3 is TGTGCCAGCAGTCACGGAGACTCGGGTTTGTATGGCTACACCTTC. The chain couples TRBV6-5 to TRBJ1-2; no reliable D call. Germline values: CDR1 MNHEY, CDR2 SVGAGI. This CDR3 has 15 residues. V was clipped by 5 bases and J by 5 bases, with 18 bases between them.

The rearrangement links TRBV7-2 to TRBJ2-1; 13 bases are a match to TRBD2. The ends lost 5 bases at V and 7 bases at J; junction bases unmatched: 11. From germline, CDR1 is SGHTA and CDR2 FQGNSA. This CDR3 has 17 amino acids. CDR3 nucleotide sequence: TGTGCCAGCAGCCCCAGTCTATTGACTAGCGGGAGGAATGAGCAGTTCTTC. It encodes CASSPSLLTSGRNEQFF.

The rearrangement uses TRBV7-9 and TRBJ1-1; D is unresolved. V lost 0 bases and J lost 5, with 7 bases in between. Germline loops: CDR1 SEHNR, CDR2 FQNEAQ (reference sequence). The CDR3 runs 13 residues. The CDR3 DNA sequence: TGTGCCAGCAGCTTAGCCGGGGAGACTGAAGCTTTCTTT. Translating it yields CASSLAGETEAFF.

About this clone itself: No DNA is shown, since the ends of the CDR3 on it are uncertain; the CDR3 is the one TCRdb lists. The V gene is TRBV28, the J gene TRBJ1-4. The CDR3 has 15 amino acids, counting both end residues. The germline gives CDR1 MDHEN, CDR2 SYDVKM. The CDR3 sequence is CASSSSTATNEKLFF.

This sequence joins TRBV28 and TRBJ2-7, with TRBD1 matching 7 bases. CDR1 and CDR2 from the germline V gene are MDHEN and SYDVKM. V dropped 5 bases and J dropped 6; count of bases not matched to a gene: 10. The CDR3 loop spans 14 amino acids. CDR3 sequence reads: CASSTPGQLREQYF. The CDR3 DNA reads TGTGCCAGCAGTACCCCGGGACAGCTCCGCGAGCAGTACTTC.

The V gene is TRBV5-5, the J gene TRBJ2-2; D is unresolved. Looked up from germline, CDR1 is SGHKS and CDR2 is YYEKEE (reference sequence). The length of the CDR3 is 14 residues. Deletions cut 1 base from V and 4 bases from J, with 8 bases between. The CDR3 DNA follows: TGTGCCAGCAGCTTGCTGTCCGGCACCGGGGAGCTGTTTTTT. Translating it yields CASSLLSGTGELFF.

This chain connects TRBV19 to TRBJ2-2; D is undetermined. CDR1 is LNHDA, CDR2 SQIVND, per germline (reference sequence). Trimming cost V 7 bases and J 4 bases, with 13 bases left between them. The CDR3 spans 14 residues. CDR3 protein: CASIRSAATGELFF. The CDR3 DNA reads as TGTGCCAGTATTCGTTCGGCGGCCACCGGGGAGCTGTTTTTT. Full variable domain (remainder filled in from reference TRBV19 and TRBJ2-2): DGGITQSPKYLFRKEGQNVTLSCEQNLNHDAMYWYRQDPGQGLRLIYYSQIVNDFQKGDIAEGYSVSREKKESFPLTVTSAQKNPTAFYLCASIRSAATGELFFGEGSRLTVL.

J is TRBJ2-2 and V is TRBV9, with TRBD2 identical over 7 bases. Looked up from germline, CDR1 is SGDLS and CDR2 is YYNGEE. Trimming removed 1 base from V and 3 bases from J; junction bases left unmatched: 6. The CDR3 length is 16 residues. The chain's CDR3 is CASSVSVAGDTGELFF. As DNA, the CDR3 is TGTGCCAGCAGCGTATCGGTAGCGGGCGACACCGGGGAGCTGTTTTTT.

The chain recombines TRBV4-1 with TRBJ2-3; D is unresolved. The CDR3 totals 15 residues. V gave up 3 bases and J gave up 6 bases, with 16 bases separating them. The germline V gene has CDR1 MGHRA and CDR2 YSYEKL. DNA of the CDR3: TGCGCCAGCAGCCACTCCGAGTACCCTGGGGATACGCAGTATTTT. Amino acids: CASSHSEYPGDTQYF.

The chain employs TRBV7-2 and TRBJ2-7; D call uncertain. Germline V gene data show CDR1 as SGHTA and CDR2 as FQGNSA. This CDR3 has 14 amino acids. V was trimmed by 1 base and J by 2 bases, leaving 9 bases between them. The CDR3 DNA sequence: TGTGCCAGCAGCTTAGACCCATCAACCTACGAGCAGTACTTC. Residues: CASSLDPSTYEQYF.

The CDR3 coding sequence is TGCGCCAGCAGCTTGGAGACCGCGAACACCGGGGAGCTGTTTTTT. Translating it yields CASSLETANTGELFF. This chain links TRBV5-1 with TRBJ2-2; D remains unclear. The CDR3 loop spans 15 amino acids. Trimming removed 0 bases at V and 0 bases at J, with 6 bases between. Germline assignment: CDR1 SGHRS and CDR2 YFSETQ.

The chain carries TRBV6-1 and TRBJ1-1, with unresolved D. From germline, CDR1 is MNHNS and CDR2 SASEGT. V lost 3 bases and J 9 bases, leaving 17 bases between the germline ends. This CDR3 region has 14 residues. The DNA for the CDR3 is TGTGCCAGCAGTGAGCAAGGGTCGGGCCATAAAGCTTTCTTT. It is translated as CASSEQGSGHKAFF.

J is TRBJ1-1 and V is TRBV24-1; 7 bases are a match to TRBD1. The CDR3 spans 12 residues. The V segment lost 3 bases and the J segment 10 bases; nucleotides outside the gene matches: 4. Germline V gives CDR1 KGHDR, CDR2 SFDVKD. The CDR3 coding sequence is TGTGCCACCAGTGATCCACAGGGGAGAGCTTTCTTT. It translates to CATSDPQGRAFF.

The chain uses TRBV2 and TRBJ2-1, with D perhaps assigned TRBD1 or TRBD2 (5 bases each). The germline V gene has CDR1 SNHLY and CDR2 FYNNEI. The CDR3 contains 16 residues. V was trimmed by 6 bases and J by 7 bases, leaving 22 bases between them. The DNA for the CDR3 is TGTGCCAGCAGCGCAGACCGGGACCCCGGTAAGAATGAGCAGTTCTTC. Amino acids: CASSADRDPGKNEQFF.

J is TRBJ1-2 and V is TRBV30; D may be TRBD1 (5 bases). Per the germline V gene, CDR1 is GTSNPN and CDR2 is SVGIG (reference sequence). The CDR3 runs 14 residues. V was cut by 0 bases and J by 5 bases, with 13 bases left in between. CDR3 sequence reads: CAWSVRRGTYGYTF. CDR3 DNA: TGTGCCTGGAGTGTAAGACGGGGCACATATGGCTACACCTTC.

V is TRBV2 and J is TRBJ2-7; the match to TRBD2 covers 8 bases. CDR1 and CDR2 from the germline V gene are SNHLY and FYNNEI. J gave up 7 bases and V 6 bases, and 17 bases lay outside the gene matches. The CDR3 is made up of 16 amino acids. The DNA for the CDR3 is TGTGCCAGCAGGTGGACACGGGGGGGGTCGACGGGTGAGCAGTACTTC. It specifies CASRWTRGGSTGEQYF.

This CDR3 is CASSEPGIAGGNEQFF. The DNA for the CDR3 is TGCGCCAGCAGTGAGCCCGGGATAGCGGGGGGGAATGAGCAGTTCTTC. The rearrangement links TRBV10-2 to TRBJ2-1; 11 positions match TRBD2. CDR3 length: 16 amino acids. From germline, CDR1 is WSHSY and CDR2 SAAADI. Germline trimming cut 2 bases from V and 7 bases from J; bases unmatched to any gene: 7.

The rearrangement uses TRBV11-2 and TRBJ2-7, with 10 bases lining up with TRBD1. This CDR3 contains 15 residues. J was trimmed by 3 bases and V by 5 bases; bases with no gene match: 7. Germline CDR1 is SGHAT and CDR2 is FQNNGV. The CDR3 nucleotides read TGTGCCAGCAGCCCTGGGACAGGGGTAGTCTACGAGCAGTACTTC. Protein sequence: CASSPGTGVVYEQYF.

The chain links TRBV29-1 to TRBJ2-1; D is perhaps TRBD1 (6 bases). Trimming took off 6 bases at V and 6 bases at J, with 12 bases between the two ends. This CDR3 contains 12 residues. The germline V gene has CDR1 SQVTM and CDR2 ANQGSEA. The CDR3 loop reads CSVTEGGNEQFF. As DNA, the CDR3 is TGCAGCGTGACGGAAGGGGGCAATGAGCAGTTCTTC.

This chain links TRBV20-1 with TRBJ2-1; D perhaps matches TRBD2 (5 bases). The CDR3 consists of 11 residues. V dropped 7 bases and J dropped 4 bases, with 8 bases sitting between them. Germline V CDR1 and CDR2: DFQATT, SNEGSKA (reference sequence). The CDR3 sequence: CSGGLYNEQFF. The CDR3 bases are TGCAGTGGAGGACTTTACAATGAGCAGTTCTTC.

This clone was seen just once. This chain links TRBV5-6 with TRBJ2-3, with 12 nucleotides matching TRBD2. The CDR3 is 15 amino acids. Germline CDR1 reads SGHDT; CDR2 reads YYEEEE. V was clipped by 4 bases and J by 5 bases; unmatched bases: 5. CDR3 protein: CASSPPGLAGDTQYF. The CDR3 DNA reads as TGTGCCAGCAGCCCCCCGGGACTAGCGGGAGATACGCAGTATTTT. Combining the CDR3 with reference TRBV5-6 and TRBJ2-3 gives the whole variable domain DAGVTQSPTHLIKTRGQQVTLRCSPKSGHDTVSWYQQALGQGPQFIFQYYEEEERQRGNFPDRFSGHQFPNYSSELNVNALLLGDSALYLCASSPPGLAGDTQYFGPGTRLTVL.